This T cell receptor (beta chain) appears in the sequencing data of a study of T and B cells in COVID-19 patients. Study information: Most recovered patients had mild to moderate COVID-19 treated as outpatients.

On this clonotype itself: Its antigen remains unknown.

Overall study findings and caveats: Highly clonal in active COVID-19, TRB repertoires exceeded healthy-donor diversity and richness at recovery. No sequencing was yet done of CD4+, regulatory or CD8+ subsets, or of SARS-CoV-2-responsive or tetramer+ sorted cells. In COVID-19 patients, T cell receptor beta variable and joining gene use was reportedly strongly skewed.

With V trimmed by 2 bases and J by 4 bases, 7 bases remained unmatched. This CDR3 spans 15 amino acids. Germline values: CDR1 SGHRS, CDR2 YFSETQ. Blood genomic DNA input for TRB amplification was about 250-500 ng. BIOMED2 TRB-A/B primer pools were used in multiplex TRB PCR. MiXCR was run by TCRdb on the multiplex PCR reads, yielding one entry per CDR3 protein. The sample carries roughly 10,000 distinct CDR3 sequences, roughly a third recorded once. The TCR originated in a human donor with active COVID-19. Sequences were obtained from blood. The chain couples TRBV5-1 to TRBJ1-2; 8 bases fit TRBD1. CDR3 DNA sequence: TGCGCCAGCAGCTTACGACAGGGGCCAATCTATGGCTACACCTTC. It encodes CASSLRQGPIYGYTF. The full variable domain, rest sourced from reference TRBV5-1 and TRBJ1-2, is KAGVTQTPRYLIKTRGQQVTLSCSPISGHRSVSWYQQTPGQGLQFLFEYFSETQRNKGNFPGRFSGRQFSNSRSEMNVSTLELGDSALYLCASSLRQGPIYGYTFGSGTRLTVV.